The sample holds a few counts of the clone carrying this T cell receptor (beta chain). Repertoires were generated with immunoSEQ multiplex PCR, while TCRdb's copy carries only in-frame clones and drops some. The sample records around 80,000 clones, just under 90% being singletons. The data were taken from a study of control samples from healthy donors and cancer patients. The V gene lost 3 bases and the J gene lost 3 bases, with 8 bases spanning the gap. This CDR3 has 13 amino acids. This clonotype was sampled from a man in his fifties in good health. The sequenced sample was blood. This chain uses TRBV12-3 or TRBV12-4 with TRBJ1-2; weak D call: TRBD1 (5 bases). CDR3 protein: CASSFRDDYGYTF. The CDR3 bases are TGTGCCAGCAGTTTCAGGGATGACTATGGCTACACCTTC.